Presented here are 5 T cell receptor beta chains from one specimen sequenced in a study of blood T cell repertoires in COVID-19. TCRdb keeps only in-frame clones here, not all; method: immunoSEQ multiplex PCR. The sample shows about 190,000 clones, approximately 84% of them seen only once. The sequencing input was PBMCs or T cells enriched from blood (not recorded which). The receptors were gathered from a woman in her twenties or thirties who had recovered from COVID-19.

This clone was recorded a few times. The gene calls are TRBV21-1 and TRBJ1-5; TRBD1, as called in the table, went unchecked against the DNA. TRBV21-1 is described as a pseudogene. This CDR3 is built from 16 residues. In DNA, the CDR3 is TGTGCCAGCAGCAGGCCGTTGGACACCCCACGACAGCCCCAGCATTTT. Its protein product is CASSRPLDTPRQPQHF.

V gene TRBV7-2 combines with J gene TRBJ1-2; D is undetermined. Germline lookup yields CDR1 SGHTA and CDR2 FQGNSA. The CDR3 spans 15 residues. Trimming removed 5 bases from V and 9 bases from J, with 22 bases in between. CDR3 sequence reads: CASSALHLGEWSYTF. The DNA of the CDR3 is TGTGCCAGCAGCGCTTTACACCTGGGAGAGTGGAGCTACACCTTC.

The chain joins TRBV5-1 to TRBJ2-5; possible D gene TRBD2, 5 bases. Per germline, CDR1 SGHRS and CDR2 YFSETQ. The CDR3 runs to 16 residues. V was pared by 4 bases and J by 3 bases, with 19 bases between. The CDR3 spells CASSISGSTAKETQYF. The CDR3 DNA reads as TGCGCCAGCAGCATCTCGGGATCAACGGCGAAAGAGACCCAGTACTTC.

CDR3 sequence: CASSPGNNYGYTF. CDR3 bases: TGTGCCAGCAGTCCCGGGAATAACTATGGCTACACCTTC. The chain is built from TRBV28 and TRBJ1-2, with D uncertain. CDR3 length: 13 amino acids. CDR1 is MDHEN and CDR2 is SYDVKM in the germline V gene. V was shortened by 5 bases and J by 1 base, with 8 bases between the two germline ends.

The chain combines TRBV11-2 with TRBJ1-1; D ambiguous. This CDR3 has 12 residues. V lost 5 bases and J lost 6, with 10 bases in between. Germline CDR1 and CDR2: SGHAT and FQNNGV. CDR3 bases: TGTGCCAGCAGCCTAAGGAGGGCTGAAGCTTTCTTT. This sequence encodes CASSLRRAEAFF.